The entry that follows covers one T cell receptor beta chain sequence. This sample is drawn from a study of blood T cell repertoires in COVID-19. Study in general: Italy, Spain and the United States were the sources of the convalescent and acute COVID-19 samples. The analysed material was cDNA or gDNA that came from T cells, B-cell-depleted T cells, or PBMCs.

The V segment lost 0 bases and the J segment 14 bases; nucleotides outside the gene matches: 13. This CDR3 region has 16 residues. CDR1 and CDR2 from the germline V gene are SGHDT and YYEEEE. Under the authors' procedure: Amplification of reference gene primers provided the estimated nucleated cell counts. Assay: immunoSEQ multiplex PCR; the TCRdb copy retains only in-frame clones and omits some. D and trimming were read from the DNA, whereas the V and J calls and clone size are those reported in that table. The repertoire holds approximately 260,000 clones, with around 87% as singletons. This receptor was taken from a woman between 55 and 75 years old with COVID-19, enrolled during active disease. The sequencing input was peripheral blood. This chain joins TRBV5-6 and TRBJ1-6; 8 bases map to TRBD1. The CDR3 nucleotides are TGTGCCAGCAGCTTGGGGTACAGGGGGAGTAGGTCATCCCTCCACTTT. It specifies CASSLGYRGSRSSLHF.